This T cell receptor beta chain was sequenced in a study of spatial heterogeneity in lung cancer. The wider study: The authors sequenced available follow-up PBMC samples, taken a median of around two years after resection. Raw reads showed each unique TCR and UMI combination turning up more than ten times on average. Points from the study as a whole: Whereas they appeared in blood less at follow-up, ubiquitous expanded tumor TCRs appeared there more at resection.

The time point denotes: blood at routine non-recurrence follow-up after resection. On each TCR cDNA molecule, a unique molecular identifier was present. One entry per CDR3 protein, called by TCRdb with MiXCR from the 5' RACE reads. The sample includes tens of thousands of distinct CDR3 sequences, around 10% of them seen just once. Per the germline V gene, CDR1 is DFQATT and CDR2 is SNEGSKA (reference sequence). V was pared by 7 bases and J by 3 bases, with 16 bases between. The CDR3 consists of 14 residues. This clonotype was counted a few times. What it binds is not known. The source was PBMCs, collected at follow-up. V usage is TRBV20-1 and J usage is TRBJ1-5, with TRBD1 as a possible D gene (5 bases). This sequence originates from a male donor with early-stage non-small cell lung cancer. This CDR3 is CSGLEQGPNQPQHF. CDR3 DNA sequence: TGCAGTGGACTGGAGCAGGGCCCCAATCAGCCCCAGCATTTT.